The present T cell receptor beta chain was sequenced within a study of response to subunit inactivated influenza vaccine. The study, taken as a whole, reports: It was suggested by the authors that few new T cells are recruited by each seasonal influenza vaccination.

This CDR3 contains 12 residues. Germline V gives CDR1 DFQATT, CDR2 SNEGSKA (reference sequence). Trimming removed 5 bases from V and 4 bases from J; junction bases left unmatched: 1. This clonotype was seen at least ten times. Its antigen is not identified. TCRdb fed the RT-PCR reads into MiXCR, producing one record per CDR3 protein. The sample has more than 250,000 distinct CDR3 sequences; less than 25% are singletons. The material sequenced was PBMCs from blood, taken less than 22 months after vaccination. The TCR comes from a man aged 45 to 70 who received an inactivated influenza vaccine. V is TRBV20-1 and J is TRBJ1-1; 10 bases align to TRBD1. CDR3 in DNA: TGCAGTGCTTGGACAGGGGGCACTGAAGCTTTCTTT. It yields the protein CSAWTGGTEAFF.